This T cell receptor beta chain comes out of a study of blood T cell repertoires in COVID-19. About the study: The analysed material was cDNA or gDNA that came from T cells, B-cell-depleted T cells, or PBMCs.

CDR1 and CDR2 (germline): MNHEY, SMNVEV (reference sequence). The V gene lost 2 bases and the J gene lost 8 bases, with 12 bases spanning the gap. The CDR3 extends over 13 amino acids. Sequencing used immunoSEQ multiplex PCR; TCRdb keeps in-frame clones, though not all of them. The data show over 45,000 clones, over 80% seen once. The TCR comes from a man aged 35 to 55 with COVID-19, enrolled during active disease. The rearrangement links TRBV27 to TRBJ1-2, with a weak D call TRBD1 (6 bases). Sequencing was carried out using peripheral blood. In nucleotides, the CDR3 is TGTGCCAGCAGTTTACCCACAGGGATCGGCTACACCTTC. It is translated as CASSLPTGIGYTF.